This T cell receptor (beta chain) emerged from a study of control samples from healthy donors and cancer patients. Germline V gene sequence: CDR1 LNHDA, CDR2 SQIVND (reference sequence). The V and J ends lost 0 bases and 4 bases, in that order; junction bases with no gene match: 9. This CDR3 is 18 amino acids long. Repertoires were generated with immunoSEQ multiplex PCR, while TCRdb's copy carries only in-frame clones and drops some. The sample consists of around 40,000 clones, around 90% of them appearing once. The chain recombines TRBV19 with TRBJ2-1; 10 nucleotides line up with TRBD2. The receptor was isolated from a woman in her forties with head and neck cancer. Sequencing used PBMCs. The CDR3 nucleotides are TGTGCCAGTAGTATAGAAGGTTTACTAGCGGGGATTTACAATGAGCAGTTCTTC. This gives the protein CASSIEGLLAGIYNEQFF.